The 21 T cell receptor beta chains given below trace back to one sample, sequenced in a study of T cells in Graves' hyperthyroidism and ophthalmopathy. The CDR3 regions of TCR beta were amplified from RNA transcripts. Using the HTBI primer set, a first-round RT-PCR was run on the TCR CDR3. One entry per CDR3 protein, called by TCRdb with MiXCR from the multiplex PCR reads. This sample carries fewer than 800,000 distinct CDR3 sequences, 15% to 20% of them seen once, and the ten largest clones take under 10%. The sample comprised blood. These receptors originate from a man aged 18 to 29 with Graves' hyperthyroidism.

This clonotype was detected many times. The rearrangement joins TRBV10-3 to TRBJ2-7; D is uncertain. The CDR3 runs 16 residues. The germline CDR1 and CDR2 sequences are ENHRY and SYGVKD. Trimming took off 2 bases at V and 0 bases at J, with 14 bases between the two ends. CDR3 sequence (DNA): TGTGCCATCAGTGAGAGGGTCTTCCCGAGCTCCTACGAGCAGTACTTC. This encodes CAISERVFPSSYEQYF.

In this sample, this clonotype turned up many times. V usage is TRBV28 and J usage is TRBJ1-2; a possible D gene is TRBD1 (6 bases). This CDR3 is 17 amino acids long. Per the germline V gene, CDR1 is MDHEN and CDR2 is SYDVKM. Trimming left V 3 bases short and J 0 bases short, with 17 bases between. CDR3 nucleotide sequence: TGTGCCAGCAGTTTCGAGATGTATGACAGGCCTAACTATGGCTACACCTTC. Residues: CASSFEMYDRPNYGYTF.

To note about this clonotype: A much larger clone differs from this one at a single base, so this may be a read error. As the CDR3 is not closed by the conserved phenylalanine or tryptophan, this likely results from a read error. The chain combines TRBV27 with TRBJ2-1, with D perhaps TRBD1 or TRBD2 (5 bases each). V lost 7 bases to trimming and J lost 4 bases, with 20 bases between them. CDR1 is MNHEY and CDR2 is SMNVEV in the germline V gene (reference sequence). CDR3 size: 16 residues. CDR3 region: CASTSLVGPPYNEQFS. In DNA form, the CDR3 reads TGTGCCAGCACCTCCCTGGTGGGACCTCCTTACAATGAGCAGTTCTCC.

There are a few counts of this clonotype. The chain has TRBV13 and TRBJ1-6; D is undetermined. The CDR3 length is 13 residues. V was cut by 2 bases and J by 4 bases, with 3 bases left in between. CDR1 is PRHDT, CDR2 FYEKMQ, per germline (reference sequence). The CDR3 nucleotides read TGTGCCAGCAGCTTAATGTATAATTCACCCCTCCACTTT. Its translation: CASSLMYNSPLHF. The full variable domain, rest sourced from reference TRBV13 and TRBJ1-6, is AAGVIQSPRHLIKEKRETATLKCYPIPRHDTVYWYQQGPGQDPQFLISFYEKMQSDKGSIPDRFSAQQFSDYHSELNMSSLELGDSALYFCASSLMYNSPLHFGNGTRLTVT.

In its sample, this clonotype was seen a few times. V gene TRBV12-5 combines with J gene TRBJ1-1, with TRBD1 identical over 8 bases. From germline, CDR1 is LGHNT and CDR2 FRNRAP. This CDR3 contains 15 residues. The V and J ends lost 6 bases and 1 base, in that order; junction bases with no gene match: 7. As DNA, the CDR3 is TGTGCTAGTGGATCACCGACAGGGGAGAACACTGAAGCTTTCTTT. It translates to CASGSPTGENTEAFF. The variable domain in full, completed from reference TRBV12-5 and TRBJ1-1, reads DARVTQTPRHKVTEMGQEVTMRCQPILGHNTVFWYRQTMMQGLELLAYFRNRAPLDDSGMPKDRFSAEMPDATLATLKIQPSEPRDSAVYFCASGSPTGENTEAFFGQGTRLTVV.

The genes are TRBV2 and TRBJ1-5, with D maybe TRBD1 (6 bases). Germline values: CDR1 SNHLY, CDR2 FYNNEI. This CDR3 has 16 residues. V was pared by 5 bases and J by 0 bases, with 14 bases between. CDR3 protein: CASSHGTPYSNQPQHF. CDR3 nucleotides: TGTGCCAGCAGTCACGGGACACCGTATAGCAATCAGCCCCAGCATTTT.

The table lists this clonotype with many counts. This chain uses TRBV7-9 with TRBJ2-1; 8 nucleotides agree with TRBD2. The length of the CDR3 is 14 residues. Germline V lookup: CDR1 SEHNR, CDR2 FQNEAQ (reference sequence). The trim removed 6 bases at V and 4 bases at J, leaving 5 bases unmatched. The CDR3 region has the DNA TGTGCCAGCAGACTAGCGGAGCAATACAATGAGCAGTTCTTC. This gives the protein CASRLAEQYNEQFF.

The chain couples TRBV2 to TRBJ1-1; D might be TRBD1 (6 bases). CDR3 length equals 13 residues. Deletions cut 7 bases from V and 1 base from J, with 10 bases between. CDR1 and CDR2 from the germline V gene are SNHLY and FYNNEI. The CDR3 DNA is TGTGCCAGCAACAGGGAGGAGAACACTGAAGCTTTCTTT. Translating it yields CASNREENTEAFF.

The chain has TRBV11-1 and TRBJ1-2; D is uncertain. V dropped 2 bases and J dropped 4 bases, with 20 bases sitting between them. The CDR3 spans 17 residues. In germline, CDR1 is SGHAT, CDR2 FQDESV (reference sequence). The CDR3 coding sequence is TGTGCCAGCAGCTTATGGATAGAATACGAGGTTTCCTATGGCTACACCTTC. It translates to CASSLWIEYEVSYGYTF.

Ten or more counts support this clonotype. The chain uses TRBV19 and TRBJ2-3, with D possibly TRBD1 on 6 matching bases. Trimming removed 9 bases from V and 5 bases from J, with 9 bases in between. CDR3 length: 11 amino acids. CDR1 and CDR2 (germline): LNHDA, SQIVND (reference sequence). DNA of the CDR3: TGTGCCAGCAGAGGGGGAGATACGCAGTATTTT. Translated, it gives CASRGGDTQYF.

As concerns this clonotype: One end of the junction does not line up with germline, which may come from a read error. V is TRBV5-1 and J is TRBJ2-7; D may match TRBD1 or TRBD2 (5 bases each). CDR3 length equals 16 residues. In germline, CDR1 is SGHRS, CDR2 YFSETQ. The CDR3 loop reads CASSRRSTGAQDEQYF. CDR3 nucleotide sequence: TGTGCCAGCAGCCGCCGGAGTACCGGGGCCCAGGACGAGCAGTACTTC.

The rearrangement links TRBV20-1 to TRBJ2-1, with 12 bases lining up with TRBD2. The CDR3 has 14 amino acids. From germline, CDR1 is DFQATT and CDR2 SNEGSKA (reference sequence). V lost 0 bases, J lost 8 bases, and 2 bases stayed unmatched. The CDR3 DNA reads as TGCAGTGCTAGAGATGGGACTAGCGGGCATGAGCAGTTCTTC. It encodes CSARDGTSGHEQFF.

V usage is TRBV6-1 and J usage is TRBJ2-7, with TRBD1 matching over 7 bases. V shed 7 bases and J 3 bases; nucleotides not matched to a gene: 9. Germline V gene sequence: CDR1 MNHNS, CDR2 SASEGT. The CDR3 loop spans 14 amino acids. The CDR3 DNA sequence: TGTGCCAGCACCAACAGGGGAACCGGCTACGAGCAGTACTTC. Translating gives CASTNRGTGYEQYF.

This clonotype was counted a single time. The chain carries TRBV25-1 and TRBJ1-1; D call uncertain. There are 15 residues in the CDR3. CDR1 MGHDK and CDR2 SYGVNS come from the germline V gene. Trimming left V 10 bases short and J 0 bases short, with 18 bases between. In nucleotides, the CDR3 is TGTGCCAACACACCATATAGATTTATGAACACTGAAGCTTTCTTT. Amino acid sequence: CANTPYRFMNTEAFF.

The chain recombines TRBV24-1 with TRBJ2-2; TRBD2 might be the D (5 bases). Trimming stripped 8 bases from V and 6 bases from J, with 9 bases between. Germline assignment: CDR1 KGHDR and CDR2 SFDVKD. The CDR3 contains 12 residues. CDR3 sequence reads: CATTKDSGELFF. The CDR3 nucleotides are TGTGCCACCACTAAGGACTCCGGGGAGCTGTTTTTT.

As to this clonotype: At one boundary the junction diverges from the germline segment, which might be a read error. The chain recombines TRBV5-6 with TRBJ2-1; no clear D gene. The germline V gene has CDR1 SGHDT and CDR2 YYEEEE. The CDR3 runs to 16 residues. CDR3 nucleotides: TGTACCAGCAGCTTGGAGACGACTTACTCCTACAATGAGCAGTTCTTC. Its translation is CTSSLETTYSYNEQFF.

Concerning this clonotype itself: This may be a read error, as it is one base from a much larger clone. The DNA of the CDR3 is TGTGCCAGCATAAGACGGGGGGACTACGAGGAGTACTTC. Its protein product is CASIRRGDYEEYF. This chain joins TRBV6-2 or TRBV6-3 and TRBJ2-7, with 7 bases matching TRBD2. Per the germline V gene, CDR1 is MNHEY and CDR2 is SVGEGT. The CDR3 extends over 13 amino acids.

This clonotype has ten or more counts. The rearrangement uses TRBV2 and TRBJ2-1, with 9 nucleotides matching TRBD2. Germline CDR1 SNHLY, CDR2 FYNNEI. V gave up 7 bases and J gave up 0 bases; unmatched junction bases: 4. This CDR3 has 15 amino acids. CDR3 sequence (DNA): TGTGCCAGCAAGGGTAGCGGGAGCTCCTACAATGAGCAGTTCTTC. Protein: CASKGSGSSYNEQFF.

This clonotype was observed at least ten times. The chain links TRBV7-9 to TRBJ2-3, with 7 positions matching TRBD1. Germline V gene lookup returns CDR1 SEHNR and CDR2 FQNEAQ (reference sequence). The CDR3 has 17 residues. Unmatched junction bases numbered 14, after V lost 5 bases and J lost 3 bases. CDR3 nucleotides: TGTGCCAGCAGCCCTCGCCCCGGCGTCAGGGGGACAGATACGCAGTATTTT. Residues: CASSPRPGVRGTDTQYF.

V and J are TRBV29-1 and TRBJ2-5, with D tentatively TRBD2 (6 bases). V was trimmed by 1 base and J by 8 bases, leaving 14 bases between them. CDR1 is SQVTM, CDR2 ANQGSEA, per germline. The CDR3 covers 13 residues. The DNA of the CDR3 is TGCAGCGTTGAAGGAAGGACTATCCCAACCCAGTACTTC. Translating it yields CSVEGRTIPTQYF.

This clonotype has just a few counts. This rearrangement joins TRBV12-3 or TRBV12-4 to TRBJ1-5; 7 bases match TRBD1. The CDR3 totals 15 residues. J was trimmed by 7 bases and V by 6 bases; bases with no gene match: 12. The CDR3 loop reads CASSLQDRAVQPQHF. The CDR3 bases are TGTGCCAGCAGCCTTCAAGACAGGGCGGTCCAGCCCCAGCATTTT.